The rows below give T cell receptor beta chains drawn from one sample of a study of blood T cell repertoires in COVID-19. Assay: immunoSEQ multiplex PCR; the TCRdb copy retains only in-frame clones and omits some. The sample includes approximately 140,000 clones, 84% of them seen just once. Source material: peripheral blood. Source of these receptors: a man between 65 and 80 years old with acute or convalescent COVID-19. Each CDR3 is given without its conserved first and last residue. Clone size, where shown, is once, few, many, or a class for clones that have expanded.

TRBJ1-6,.,TRBV6-5,ASSMTGGESPLH
TRBJ1-2,.,TRBV7-9,ASSFGPGGAYGYT
TRBJ2-2,once,TRBV10-1,ASSEGGTTGELF
TRBJ2-1,.,TRBV4-1,ASSLQPGLAWNEQF
TRBJ2-2,once,TRBV7-3,ASSLPSSSGTGELF
TRBJ2-1,.,TRBV6-6,ASSNRGSGNEQF
TRBJ2-1,.,TRBV28,ASSFPGRSYNEQF
TRBJ1-3,.,TRBV6-2/TRBV6-3,ASSFRQTYSGNTIY
TRBJ1-2,.,TRBV7-9,ASSLPGQGGGYT
TRBJ1-6,.,TRBV4-1,ASSQDYQGGSPLH
TRBJ1-1,.,TRBV10-2,ASSDPGSDTEAF
TRBJ2-7,.,TRBV6-6,ASSPVSYEQY
TRBJ2-3,.,TRBV5-1,ASSPNAGQGLADTQY
TRBJ2-2,.,TRBV12-3/TRBV12-4,ASSRVAGELF
TRBJ2-1,.,TRBV7-2,ASSLTSGRPSSYNEQF
TRBJ2-3,.,TRBV29-1,SVEEGASTDTQY
TRBJ2-3,few,TRBV12-5,ASGPSGTGTDTQY
TRBJ2-2,.,TRBV6-5,ASSYSPETELF
TRBJ2-7,.,TRBV12-3/TRBV12-4,ASSLDREDEQY
TRBJ1-5,.,TRBV28,ASSFTTDSPRGQPQH
TRBJ2-5,once,TRBV19,ASSMGSGKETQY
TRBJ2-7,.,TRBV4-1,ASSQYSDRGQAYEQY
TRBJ2-7,.,TRBV20-1,SAPGQKEQY
TRBJ1-4,.,TRBV3-1/TRBV3-2,ASSHDRGTLEWKLF
TRBJ2-5,.,TRBV6-5,ASSGGWTSEETQY
TRBJ2-7,.,TRBV24-1,ATSVGENYEQY
TRBJ2-3,.,TRBV28,ASSSQAKRGGFGTDTQY
TRBJ2-1,once,TRBV19,ASRRAGAAYNEQF
TRBJ1-4,.,TRBV4-1,ASSQDVVSPEKLF
TRBJ1-6,.,TRBV30,AWRGDRGIDSPLH